Presented here are 29 T cell receptor beta chains from one specimen sequenced in a study of CD8+ T cells in alopecia areata. The treatment was: oral pan-JAK inhibitor, 5-10 mg twice daily. Reverse transcription of extracted RNA yielded cDNA, which provided the sequencing template. The table came from immunoSEQ multiplex PCR; TCRdb's copy has only in-frame clones and leaves some out. There are some 220,000 clones in the sample; roughly 56% occur only once, and more than 1.5% lies in the top ten. The sample in question was CD4+ T cells sorted from blood, obtained at week 4, from a patient treated with tofacitinib. The receptors derive from a human donor with alopecia areata.

The V call is TRBV10-3, the J call TRBJ1-1; D remains ambiguous. In germline, CDR1 is ENHRY, CDR2 SYGVKD. CDR3 size: 13 residues. V gave up 3 bases and J gave up 2 bases, with 7 bases separating them. CDR3 loop: CAISDVRNTEAFF. In DNA form, the CDR3 reads TGTGCCATCAGTGACGTCAGAAACACTGAAGCTTTCTTT.

The chain carries TRBV30 and TRBJ1-4, with D hard to call. There are 15 residues in the CDR3. Germline assignment: CDR1 GTSNPN and CDR2 SVGIG (reference sequence). The V end lost 3 bases, the J end lost 3 bases, and 14 bases lay between the germline ends. The CDR3 here is CAWSAGVSANEKLFF. As DNA, the CDR3 is TGTGCCTGGAGCGCCGGGGTTTCGGCTAATGAAAAACTGTTTTTT.

The chain couples TRBV29-1 to TRBJ2-3; D is unresolved. The CDR3 spans 13 residues. Germline V gene lookup returns CDR1 SQVTM and CDR2 ANQGSEA. V shed 6 bases and J shed 4 bases, with 14 bases lying between them. Here the CDR3 reads CSVALLVADTQYF. CDR3 nucleotides: TGCAGCGTCGCGTTATTAGTCGCAGATACGCAGTATTTT.

In this sample, this clone turned up once. J is TRBJ2-3 and V is TRBV15; D is possibly TRBD2 (6 bases). The CDR3 is made up of 15 amino acids. V dropped 4 bases and J dropped 5 bases, with 16 bases sitting between them. The germline V gene encodes CDR1 LNHNV and CDR2 YYDKDF (reference sequence). The CDR3 nucleotides are TGTGCCACCAGCATTGGAGGGTATATCGGAGATACGCAGTATTTT. This codes for CATSIGGYIGDTQYF. The variable domain in full, completed from reference TRBV15 and TRBJ2-3, reads DAMVIQNPRYQVTQFGKPVTLSCSQTLNHNVMYWYQQKSSQAPKLLFHYYDKDFNNEADTPDNFQSRRPNTSFCFLDIRSPGLGDTAMYLCATSIGGYIGDTQYFGPGTRLTVL.

This clone has just a few counts. This rearrangement joins TRBV4-1 to TRBJ1-1; 7 positions match TRBD1. The ends lost 2 bases at V and 8 bases at J; junction bases unmatched: 5. This CDR3 has 13 amino acids. Germline lookup yields CDR1 MGHRA and CDR2 YSYEKL. CDR3 in amino acids: CASSQISGGEAFF. CDR3 nucleotides: TGCGCCAGCAGCCAAATTTCAGGGGGAGAAGCTTTCTTT.

V usage is TRBV7-2 and J usage is TRBJ1-2; D is ambiguous. From germline, CDR1 is SGHTA and CDR2 FQGNSA. V lost 5 bases to trimming and J lost 3 bases, with 13 bases between them. This CDR3 spans 14 amino acids. The CDR3: CASSPVGEDYGYTF. CDR3 DNA: TGTGCCAGCAGCCCTGTCGGGGAGGACTATGGCTACACCTTC.

The rearrangement uses TRBV6-5 and TRBJ2-3; D unclear. Germline CDR1 is MNHEY and CDR2 is SVGAGI. CDR3 length: 15 residues. V lost 6 bases and J lost 7, with 20 bases in between. DNA of the CDR3: TGTGCCAGCAGCATTAGGTGGGCAGGAACGAATACGCAGTATTTT. This encodes CASSIRWAGTNTQYF.

This clone was recorded only once. CDR3 nucleotides: TGTGCCTGGAGTGTAGAGGGTGGCTACACCTTC. It codes for CAWSVEGGYTF. The gene calls are TRBV30 and TRBJ1-2, with no clear D. CDR1 GTSNPN and CDR2 SVGIG come from the germline V gene (reference sequence). Trimming left V 0 bases short and J 7 bases short, with 6 bases between. The CDR3 runs to 11 residues.

The chain employs TRBV28 and TRBJ1-2; tentative D call: TRBD1 (6 bases). Germline CDR1 and CDR2: MDHEN and SYDVKM. The V end was cut by 2 bases, the J end by 4 bases, with 11 bases between. This CDR3 has 14 amino acids. The CDR3 nucleotides read TGTGCCAGCAGTTTACAAACAGGGAGCTATGGCTACACCTTC. As protein: CASSLQTGSYGYTF.

The V and J genes are TRBV6-5 and TRBJ2-5; the match to TRBD2 covers 12 bases. Germline V gene sequence: CDR1 MNHEY, CDR2 SVGAGI. This CDR3 region has 15 residues. The junction had 8 bases not matched to a gene; V was cut back by 8 bases and J by 4 bases. In DNA, the CDR3 is TGTGCCAGCTTGGAGACTAGCGGGGGTCGAGAGACCCAGTACTTC. This gives the protein CASLETSGGRETQYF.

This rearrangement joins TRBV30 to TRBJ1-6, with D unresolved. This CDR3 has 15 residues. CDR1 and CDR2 (germline): GTSNPN, SVGIG (reference sequence). Trimming shortened V by 4 bases and J by 9 bases, and 19 bases separated the two germline ends. CDR3 residues: CAWIQDPTGGSPLHF. CDR3 coding DNA: TGTGCCTGGATTCAGGACCCAACGGGTGGTTCACCCCTCCACTTT. The whole variable domain, filled in from reference TRBV30 and TRBJ1-6, reads SQTIHQWPATLVQPVGSPLSLECTVEGTSNPNLYWYRQAAGRGLQLLFYSVGIGQISSEVPQNLSASRPQDRQFILSSKKLLLSDSGFYLCAWIQDPTGGSPLHFGNGTRLTVT.

The chain uses TRBV13 and TRBJ1-1; D is ambiguous. Trimming left V 1 base short and J 5 bases short, with 2 bases between. The CDR3 is 11 residues long. In germline, CDR1 is PRHDT, CDR2 FYEKMQ (reference sequence). Here the CDR3 DNA reads TGTGCCAGCAGCTTAGTGACTGAAGCTTTCTTT. Its translation: CASSLVTEAFF.

The chain links TRBV11-1 to TRBJ2-7, with TRBD1 identical over 9 bases. Germline values: CDR1 SGHAT, CDR2 FQDESV (reference sequence). The trim removed 7 bases at V and 7 bases at J, leaving 8 bases unmatched. The CDR3 is 13 residues long. In DNA form, the CDR3 reads TGTGCCAGCACCCTCGGACAGGGGCGGGAGCAGTACTTC. Protein product: CASTLGQGREQYF.

The rearrangement uses TRBV30 and TRBJ1-2; unclear D gene. The CDR3 has 13 amino acids. Germline CDR1 reads GTSNPN; CDR2 reads SVGIG (reference sequence). V dropped 0 bases and J dropped 8 bases, with 13 bases sitting between them. CDR3 sequence: CAWSVRSGSGYTF. Here the CDR3 DNA reads TGTGCCTGGAGTGTACGGTCGGGGAGCGGCTACACCTTC. The full variable domain, completed using reference TRBV30 and TRBJ1-2, is SQTIHQWPATLVQPVGSPLSLECTVEGTSNPNLYWYRQAAGRGLQLLFYSVGIGQISSEVPQNLSASRPQDRQFILSSKKLLLSDSGFYLCAWSVRSGSGYTFGSGTRLTVV.

V is TRBV7-2 and J is TRBJ2-3; possibly TRBD1 for D (5 bases). Per germline, CDR1 SGHTA and CDR2 FQGNSA. The CDR3 runs 15 residues. Trimming removed 1 base from V and 0 bases from J, with 8 bases in between. CDR3 region: CASSLGQSSTDTQYF. As DNA, the CDR3 is TGTGCCAGCAGCTTAGGACAGTCAAGCACAGATACGCAGTATTTT.

This clone turned up a few times. The chain has TRBV29-1 and TRBJ1-1; TRBD1 matches 8 bases. The CDR3 extends over 15 amino acids. V lost 1 base, J lost 2 bases, and 6 bases stayed unmatched. Germline V gene sequence: CDR1 SQVTM, CDR2 ANQGSEA. The CDR3 DNA reads as TGCAGCGTTGAAGTGGGGACAGGTCTTAACACTGAAGCTTTCTTT. Protein product: CSVEVGTGLNTEAFF. The whole variable domain, remainder taken from reference TRBV29-1 and TRBJ1-1, is SAVISQKPSRDICQRGTSLTIQCQVDSQVTMMFWYRQQPGQSLTLIATANQGSEATYESGFVIDKFPISRPNLTFSTLTVSNMSPEDSSIYLCSVEVGTGLNTEAFFGQGTRLTVV.

The chain couples TRBV11-2 to TRBJ2-3; D remains ambiguous. CDR3 length equals 15 residues. Trimming pared 1 base from V and 6 bases from J, leaving 14 bases between. The germline gives CDR1 SGHAT, CDR2 FQNNGV. The CDR3 DNA follows: TGTGCCAGCAGCTTAGGCTCCCGACCCACCGATACGCAGTATTTT. The encoded protein is CASSLGSRPTDTQYF. The whole variable domain, remainder taken from reference TRBV11-2 and TRBJ2-3, is EAGVAQSPRYKIIEKRQSVAFWCNPISGHATLYWYQQILGQGPKLLIQFQNNGVVDDSQLPKDRFSAERLKGVDSTLKIQPAKLEDSAVYLCASSLGSRPTDTQYFGPGTRLTVL.

This chain connects TRBV5-1 to TRBJ1-1; no clear D. The CDR3 spans 15 residues. Germline V gene sequence: CDR1 SGHRS, CDR2 YFSETQ. The V end was cut by 3 bases, the J end by 4 bases, with 16 bases between. CDR3 residues: CASSSTLGPGTEAFF. The DNA of the CDR3 is TGCGCCAGCAGCTCGACCCTCGGCCCGGGCACTGAAGCTTTCTTT.

V usage is TRBV12-5 and J usage is TRBJ1-5, with D tentatively TRBD1 (5 bases). The V end was cut by 5 bases, the J end by 15 bases, with 20 bases between. The CDR3 has 13 amino acids. The V gene's germline CDR1 is LGHNT and CDR2 FRNRAP. The CDR3 spells CASGKDGTLRVHF. In DNA, the CDR3 is TGTGCTAGTGGTAAGGACGGGACCCTTAGAGTGCATTTT. Based on the CDR3 plus reference TRBV12-5 and TRBJ1-5, the full variable domain is DARVTQTPRHKVTEMGQEVTMRCQPILGHNTVFWYRQTMMQGLELLAYFRNRAPLDDSGMPKDRFSAEMPDATLATLKIQPSEPRDSAVYFCASGKDGTLRVHFGDGTRLSIL.

CDR3 in amino acids: CSVTLSTDTQYF. The DNA for the CDR3 is TGCAGCGTGACACTGAGCACAGATACGCAGTATTTT. This chain uses TRBV29-1 with TRBJ2-3; D is unresolved. This CDR3 comprises 12 residues. The germline V and J ends were trimmed by 6 bases and 0 bases, with 7 bases remaining between them. The germline CDR1 and CDR2 sequences are SQVTM and ANQGSEA.

The chain is built from TRBV30 and TRBJ2-6; D not certain. Germline V lookup: CDR1 GTSNPN, CDR2 SVGIG (reference sequence). Between the trimmed V and J ends, which lost 8 bases and 0 bases, there was a span of 8 bases. This CDR3 is 13 amino acids long. The CDR3 here is CANQYSGANVLTF. The CDR3 DNA reads as TGTGCCAACCAATACTCTGGGGCCAACGTCCTGACTTTC.

The table lists this clone with a few counts. The genes are TRBV29-1 and TRBJ2-5; 10 nucleotides agree with TRBD1. The CDR3 spans 15 residues. Germline V CDR1 and CDR2: SQVTM, ANQGSEA. V lost 7 bases and J lost 5; bases outside the gene matches: 13. The CDR3 coding sequence is TGCAGCGCCAGGACAGGGGGAGGTCCCGGTGAGACCCAGTACTTC. Translation: CSARTGGGPGETQYF.

The chain recombines TRBV18 with TRBJ2-7, with D tentatively TRBD1 or TRBD2 (6 bases each). V was clipped by 8 bases and J by 5 bases, with 16 bases between them. Germline loops: CDR1 KGHSH, CDR2 LQKENI. The CDR3 is 13 residues long. The CDR3 DNA reads TGTGCCAGCGGAGGGGCAGGGGTCCACGAGCAGTACTTC. Translated: CASGGAGVHEQYF.

This clone was picked up a small number of times. The V and J genes are TRBV29-1 and TRBJ1-1; TRBD1 matches 7 bases. J was trimmed by 1 base and V by 6 bases; bases with no gene match: 8. CDR3 length: 14 amino acids. Germline-derived CDR1 and CDR2 are SQVTM and ANQGSEA. DNA for the CDR3: TGCAGCGTATTATCCGGGACAGCGAACACTGAAGCTTTCTTT. As protein: CSVLSGTANTEAFF.

This clone occurred a few times. This chain connects TRBV30 to TRBJ2-3; possibly TRBD2 for D (7 bases). CDR3 length: 16 residues. From germline, CDR1 is GTSNPN and CDR2 SVGIG (reference sequence). Trimming left V 4 bases short and J 4 bases short, with 21 bases between. The DNA of the CDR3 is TGTGCCTGGACCCGGCCCCGGGGGGCCTTCGCAGATACGCAGTATTTT. It is translated as CAWTRPRGAFADTQYF.

The rearrangement links TRBV7-2 to TRBJ2-7, with a possible D match to TRBD2 (6 bases). Trimming took 5 bases from V and 4 from J, leaving 18 bases between them. CDR3 length equals 15 residues. Germline V gene data show CDR1 as SGHTA and CDR2 as FQGNSA. The CDR3 nucleotides are TGTGCCAGCAGCCCCACCGGTCTAGCGTGGTACGAGCAGTACTTC. Protein: CASSPTGLAWYEQYF.

The gene calls are TRBV7-2 and TRBJ2-5; the D is unclear. The ends were cut back, 5 bases at V and 4 bases at J, with 14 bases in the middle. This CDR3 comprises 14 residues. Germline V CDR1 and CDR2: SGHTA, FQGNSA. The CDR3: CASSRGPMGETQYF. The CDR3 nucleotides are TGTGCCAGCAGCCGAGGACCCATGGGAGAGACCCAGTACTTC. The entire variable domain, with the rest obtained from reference TRBV7-2 and TRBJ2-5, is as follows: GAGVSQSPSNKVTEKGKDVELRCDPISGHTALYWYRQSLGQGLEFLIYFQGNSAPDKSGLPSDRFSAERTGGSVSTLTIQRTQQEDSAVYLCASSRGPMGETQYFGPGTRLLVL.

This chain links TRBV29-1 with TRBJ1-1; D not certain. Between the trimmed V and J ends, which lost 7 bases and 8 bases, there was a span of 14 bases. This CDR3 region has 11 residues. Germline CDR1 is SQVTM and CDR2 is ANQGSEA. The CDR3: CSANTGSEAFF. DNA of the CDR3: TGCAGCGCCAATACCGGGTCGGAAGCTTTCTTT.

As to this clone: The same CDR3 arises from other DNA sequences in this sample as well. This rearrangement joins TRBV7-3 to TRBJ2-3, with D perhaps matching TRBD2 (6 bases). The CDR3 sequence is 15 residues long. CDR1 is SGHTA and CDR2 is FQGTGA in the germline V gene. With 2 bases removed from V and 1 base from J, the gap between germline ends came to 10 bases. DNA of the CDR3: TGTGCCAGCAGCTTACTGGGCGGGGGCACAGATACGCAGTATTTT. Translated, it gives CASSLLGGGTDTQYF.